A single sample is the source of the 11 T cell receptor beta chains below, sequenced in a study of T cells in Graves' hyperthyroidism and ophthalmopathy. RNA transcripts provided the source from which TCR beta CDR3 regions were amplified. Initially, a first-round RT-PCR of the TCR CDR3 employed the HTBI primer set. TCRdb re-called the multiplex PCR reads with MiXCR, one entry per CDR3 protein. The sample shows hundreds of thousands of distinct CDR3 sequences, 17% of them seen only once. Sequencing was done on a sample of blood. Receptors were obtained from a woman younger than 35 with Graves' ophthalmopathy.

This clonotype was counted at least ten times. The V gene is TRBV12-3 or TRBV12-4, the J gene TRBJ1-3; D is uncertain. CDR3 length: 16 residues. V dropped 7 bases and J dropped 0 bases, with 16 bases sitting between them. The CDR3 sequence: CASIAQQILSGNTIYF. The CDR3 DNA sequence: TGTGCCAGCATAGCGCAACAGATACTCTCTGGAAACACCATATATTTT.

This clonotype was counted only a few times. This sequence joins TRBV9 and TRBJ1-5; weak D call: TRBD1 (5 bases). The CDR3 contains 16 residues. From germline, CDR1 is SGDLS and CDR2 YYNGEE. The ends were cut back, 5 bases at V and 1 base at J, with 16 bases in the middle. CDR3 nucleotides: TGTGCCAGCAGTTTCGGGGTAGGGGACAGCAATCAGCCCCAGCATTTT. It specifies CASSFGVGDSNQPQHF. Filled out from reference TRBV9 and TRBJ1-5, the complete variable domain reads DSGVTQTPKHLITATGQRVTLRCSPRSGDLSVYWYQQSLDQGLQFLIQYYNGEERAKGNILERFSAQQFPDLHSELNLSSLELGDSALYFCASSFGVGDSNQPQHFGDGTRLSIL.

V is TRBV7-9 and J is TRBJ2-3; 12 bases agree with TRBD2. Germline trimming cut 1 base from V and 3 bases from J; bases unmatched to any gene: 2. Per germline, CDR1 SEHNR and CDR2 FQNEAQ (reference sequence). There are 16 residues in the CDR3. The CDR3 protein is CASSLGTSGMTDTQYF. The CDR3 DNA is TGTGCCAGCAGCTTAGGGACTAGCGGGATGACAGATACGCAGTATTTT.

This clonotype was seen at least ten times. The chain combines TRBV5-5 with TRBJ1-2; D unclear. The CDR3 is 14 amino acids. Deletions cut 3 bases from V and 0 bases from J, with 9 bases between. CDR1 and CDR2 from the germline V gene are SGHKS and YYEKEE (reference sequence). The CDR3 bases are TGTGCCAGCAGCTGGACCGAAGCTAACTATGGCTACACCTTC. Protein: CASSWTEANYGYTF.

This clonotype was detected ten times or more. The chain couples TRBV7-2 to TRBJ2-3; D may be TRBD1 (5 bases). V lost 1 base and J lost 6, with 8 bases in between. CDR3 size: 13 residues. Germline CDR1 is SGHTA and CDR2 is FQGNSA. CDR3 protein: CASSLGQGDTQYF. DNA for the CDR3: TGTGCCAGCAGCTTAGGGCAGGGCGATACGCAGTATTTT. Supplemented by reference TRBV7-2 and TRBJ2-3, the full variable domain reads GAGVSQSPSNKVTEKGKDVELRCDPISGHTALYWYRQSLGQGLEFLIYFQGNSAPDKSGLPSDRFSAERTGGSVSTLTIQRTQQEDSAVYLCASSLGQGDTQYFGPGTRLTVL.

This clonotype was found many times. V and J are TRBV5-1 and TRBJ2-3; D not certain. V dropped 0 bases and J dropped 0 bases, with 8 bases sitting between them. Germline loops: CDR1 SGHRS, CDR2 YFSETQ. The CDR3 totals 15 residues. CDR3 DNA: TGCGCCAGCAGCTTGGACACCCCTAGCACAGATACGCAGTATTTT. It encodes CASSLDTPSTDTQYF.

The gene calls are TRBV11-1 and TRBJ2-1, with 8 bases matching TRBD2. The CDR3 sequence is 15 residues long. In germline, CDR1 is SGHAT, CDR2 FQDESV (reference sequence). The ends lost 5 bases at V and 7 bases at J; junction bases unmatched: 10. CDR3 protein: CASSPTGLGSNEQFF. The CDR3 nucleotides are TGTGCCAGCAGCCCCACGGGACTAGGGTCGAATGAGCAGTTCTTC.

The table lists this clonotype with many counts. This chain connects TRBV20-1 to TRBJ2-5, with 10 bases aligning to TRBD2. The V and J ends lost 4 bases and 1 base, in that order; junction bases with no gene match: 6. The CDR3 length is 15 residues. CDR1 DFQATT and CDR2 SNEGSKA come from the germline V gene (reference sequence). CDR3 region: CSATGLADFQETQYF. In DNA, the CDR3 is TGCAGTGCTACCGGACTAGCGGACTTCCAAGAGACCCAGTACTTC.

This clonotype has only a few counts. The CDR3 protein is CASSPLGGGLAGGGTGELFF. The CDR3 region has the DNA TGTGCCAGCAGCCCCCTCGGGGGTGGACTAGCGGGGGGTGGTACCGGGGAGCTGTTTTTT. The rearrangement joins TRBV11-2 to TRBJ2-2; 14 bases are a match to TRBD2. The V and J ends lost 5 bases and 5 bases, in that order; junction bases with no gene match: 16. Looked up from germline, CDR1 is SGHAT and CDR2 is FQNNGV. This CDR3 comprises 20 residues.

Remarks on this clonotype: Germline is not matched at one junction end, which may reflect a read error. The rearrangement joins TRBV19 to TRBJ2-6; D gene ambiguous. This CDR3 spans 16 amino acids. Germline CDR1 and CDR2: LNHDA and SQIVND (reference sequence). The CDR3 nucleotides read TGTTCCAGTAGTACCCCCCTTTCCTCTGGGGCCAACGTCCTGACTTTC. This translates into CSSSTPLSSGANVLTF.

This clonotype appeared many times. V usage is TRBV7-2 and J usage is TRBJ1-1; maybe TRBD1 (6 bases). The germline V gene has CDR1 SGHTA and CDR2 FQGNSA. The germline V and J ends were trimmed by 5 bases and 0 bases, with 13 bases remaining between them. The CDR3 runs to 15 residues. The CDR3 is CASSQTGRMNTEAFF. CDR3 coding DNA: TGTGCCAGCAGCCAAACAGGGAGGATGAACACTGAAGCTTTCTTT.